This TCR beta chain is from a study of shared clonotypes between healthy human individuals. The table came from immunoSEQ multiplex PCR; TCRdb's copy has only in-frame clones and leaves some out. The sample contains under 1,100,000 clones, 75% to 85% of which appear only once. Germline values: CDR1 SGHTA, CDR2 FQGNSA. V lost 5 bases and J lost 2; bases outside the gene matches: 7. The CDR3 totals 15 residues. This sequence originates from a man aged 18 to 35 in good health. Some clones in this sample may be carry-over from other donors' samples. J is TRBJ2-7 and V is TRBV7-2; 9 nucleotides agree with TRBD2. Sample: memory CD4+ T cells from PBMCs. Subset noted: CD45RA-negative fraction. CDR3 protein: CASSPPSGKAYEQYF. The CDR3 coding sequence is TGTGCCAGCAGCCCCCCTAGCGGGAAAGCCTACGAGCAGTACTTC.